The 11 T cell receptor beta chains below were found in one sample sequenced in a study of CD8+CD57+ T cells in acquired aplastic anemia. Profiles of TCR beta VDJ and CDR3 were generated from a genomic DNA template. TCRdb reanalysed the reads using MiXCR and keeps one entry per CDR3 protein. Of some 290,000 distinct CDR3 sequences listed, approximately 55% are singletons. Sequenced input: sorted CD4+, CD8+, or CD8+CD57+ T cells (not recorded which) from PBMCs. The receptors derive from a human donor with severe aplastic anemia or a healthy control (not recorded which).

The CDR3 spells CSARDGSGVSYEQYF. The CDR3 DNA reads TGCAGTGCTAGAGATGGTAGCGGGGTATCCTACGAGCAGTACTTC. This sequence joins TRBV20-1 and TRBJ2-7, with 8 bases that match TRBD2. The CDR3 runs to 15 residues. V trimming: 0 bases; J trimming: 1 base; junction bases outside the gene matches: 5. In germline, CDR1 is DFQATT, CDR2 SNEGSKA (reference sequence).

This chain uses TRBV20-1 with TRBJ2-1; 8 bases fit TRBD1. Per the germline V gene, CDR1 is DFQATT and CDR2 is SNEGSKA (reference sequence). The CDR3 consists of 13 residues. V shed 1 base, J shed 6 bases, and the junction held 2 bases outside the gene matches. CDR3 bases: TGCAGTGCTAGAGGCAGGGGGCTCAATGAGCAGTTCTTC. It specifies CSARGRGLNEQFF.

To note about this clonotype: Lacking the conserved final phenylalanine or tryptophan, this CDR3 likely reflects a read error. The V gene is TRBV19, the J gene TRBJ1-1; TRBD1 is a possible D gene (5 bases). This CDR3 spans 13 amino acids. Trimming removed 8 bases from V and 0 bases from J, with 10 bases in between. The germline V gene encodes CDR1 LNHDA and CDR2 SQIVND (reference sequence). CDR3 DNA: TGTGCCAGTCGACAGACCATGAACACTGAAGCTTTCCTT. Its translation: CASRQTMNTEAFL.

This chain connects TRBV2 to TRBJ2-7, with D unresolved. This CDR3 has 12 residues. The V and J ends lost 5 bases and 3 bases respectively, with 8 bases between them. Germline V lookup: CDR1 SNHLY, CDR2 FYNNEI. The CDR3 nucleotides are TGTGCCAGCAGTTTATCCCACTACGAGCAGTACTTC. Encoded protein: CASSLSHYEQYF.

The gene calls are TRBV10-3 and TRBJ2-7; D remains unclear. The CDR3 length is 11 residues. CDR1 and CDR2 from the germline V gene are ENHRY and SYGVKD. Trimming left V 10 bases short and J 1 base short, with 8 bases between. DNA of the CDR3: TGTGCCACCAAGCTTTCCTACGAGCAGTACTTC. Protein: CATKLSYEQYF.

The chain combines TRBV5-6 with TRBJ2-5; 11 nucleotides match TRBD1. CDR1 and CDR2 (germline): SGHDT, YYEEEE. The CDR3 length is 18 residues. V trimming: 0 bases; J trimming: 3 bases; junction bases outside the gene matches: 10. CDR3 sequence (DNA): TGTGCCAGCAGCTTGGTCCATCTCCGGGACAGGGGGGAAGAGACCCAGTACTTC. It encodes CASSLVHLRDRGEETQYF.

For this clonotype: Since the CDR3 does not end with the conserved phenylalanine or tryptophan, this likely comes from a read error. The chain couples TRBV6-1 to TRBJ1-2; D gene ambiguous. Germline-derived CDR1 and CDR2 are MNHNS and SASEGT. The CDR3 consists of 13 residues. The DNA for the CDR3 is TGTGCCAGCGGCGTAGGGATCAACTGTGGCTACACCTCC. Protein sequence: CASGVGINCGYTS.

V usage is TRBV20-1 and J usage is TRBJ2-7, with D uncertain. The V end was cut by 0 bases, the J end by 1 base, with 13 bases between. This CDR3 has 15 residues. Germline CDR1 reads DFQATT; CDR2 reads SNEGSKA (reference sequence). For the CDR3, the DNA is TGCAGTGCTAGAGATCGGTGGGAAACGTCCTACGAGCAGTACTTC. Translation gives CSARDRWETSYEQYF.

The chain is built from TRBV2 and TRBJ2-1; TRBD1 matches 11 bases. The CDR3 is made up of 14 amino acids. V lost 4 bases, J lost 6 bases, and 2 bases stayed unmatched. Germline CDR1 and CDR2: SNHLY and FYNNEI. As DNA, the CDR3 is TGTGCCAGCAGTGCGGACAGGGGGCCCAATGAGCAGTTCTTC. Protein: CASSADRGPNEQFF. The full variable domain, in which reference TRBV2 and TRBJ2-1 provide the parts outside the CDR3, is EPEVTQTPSHQVTQMGQEVILRCVPISNHLYFYWYRQILGQKVEFLVSFYNNEISEKSEIFDDQFSVERPDGSNFTLKIRSTKLEDSAMYFCASSADRGPNEQFFGPGTRLTVL.

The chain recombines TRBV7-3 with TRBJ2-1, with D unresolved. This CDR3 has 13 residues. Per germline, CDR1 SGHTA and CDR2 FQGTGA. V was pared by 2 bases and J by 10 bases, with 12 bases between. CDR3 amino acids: CASSLADAREQFF. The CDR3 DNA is TGTGCCAGCAGCTTAGCTGATGCGAGAGAGCAGTTCTTC.

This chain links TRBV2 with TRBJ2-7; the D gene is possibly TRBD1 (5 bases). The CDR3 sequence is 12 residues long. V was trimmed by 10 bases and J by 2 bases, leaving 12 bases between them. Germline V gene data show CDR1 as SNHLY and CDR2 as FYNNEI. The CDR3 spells CATTTATYEQYF. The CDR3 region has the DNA TGTGCCACAACGACAGCAACCTACGAGCAGTACTTC.